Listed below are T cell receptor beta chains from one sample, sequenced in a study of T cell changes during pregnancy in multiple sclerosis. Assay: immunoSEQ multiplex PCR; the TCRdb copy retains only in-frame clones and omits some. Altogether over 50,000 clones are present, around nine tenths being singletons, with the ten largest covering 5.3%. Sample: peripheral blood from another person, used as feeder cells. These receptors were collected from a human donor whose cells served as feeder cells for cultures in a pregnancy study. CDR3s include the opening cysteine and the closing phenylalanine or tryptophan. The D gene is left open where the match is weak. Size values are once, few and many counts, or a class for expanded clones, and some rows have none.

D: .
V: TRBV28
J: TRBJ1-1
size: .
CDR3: CASSPLEGNTEAFF
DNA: TGTGCCAGCAGTCCCCTAGAGGGAAACACTGAAGCTTTCTTT

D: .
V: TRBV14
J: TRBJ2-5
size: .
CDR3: CASSQNQETQYF
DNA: TGTGCCAGCAGCCAGAACCAAGAGACCCAGTACTTC

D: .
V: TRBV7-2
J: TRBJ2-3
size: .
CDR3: CASSLETGALHTDTQYF
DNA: TGTGCCAGCAGCTTAGAAACGGGGGCACTCCACACAGATACGCAGTATTTT

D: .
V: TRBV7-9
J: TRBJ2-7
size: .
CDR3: CASSIVGVPYEQYF
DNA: TGTGCCAGCAGCATCGTAGGGGTCCCCTACGAGCAGTACTTC

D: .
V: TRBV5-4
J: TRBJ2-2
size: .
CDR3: CASSGGPGDAGELFF
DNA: TGTGCCAGCAGCGGGGGGCCAGGGGACGCCGGGGAGCTGTTTTTT

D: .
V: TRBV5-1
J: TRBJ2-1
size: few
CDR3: CASSSETYNEQFF
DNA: TGCGCCAGCAGCTCGGAAACCTACAATGAGCAGTTCTTC

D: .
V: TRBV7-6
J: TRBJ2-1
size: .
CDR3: CASSLASPGPTRPQFF
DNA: TGTGCCAGCAGCTTAGCAAGCCCGGGACCTACGAGGCCGCAGTTCTTC

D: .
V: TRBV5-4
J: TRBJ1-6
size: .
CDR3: CASSLGGLNNNSPLHF
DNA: TGTGCCAGCAGCTTGGGGGGCTTAAATAATAATTCACCCCTCCACTTT

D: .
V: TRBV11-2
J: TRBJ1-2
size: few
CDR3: CASSLSLSPNYGYTF
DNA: TGTGCCAGCAGCTTATCCCTGTCTCCGAACTATGGCTACACCTTC

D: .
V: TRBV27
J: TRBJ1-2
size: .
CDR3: CASSLNRANYGYTF
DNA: TGTGCCAGCAGTCTCAACAGGGCTAACTATGGCTACACCTTC

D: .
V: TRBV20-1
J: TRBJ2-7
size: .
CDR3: CSASTLYEQYF
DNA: TGCAGTGCTAGCACTCTCTACGAGCAGTACTTC

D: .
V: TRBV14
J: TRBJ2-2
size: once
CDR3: CASSQDGQNTGELFF
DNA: TGTGCCAGCAGCCAAGATGGTCAAAACACCGGGGAGCTGTTTTTT

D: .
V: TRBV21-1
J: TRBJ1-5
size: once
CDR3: CASSKEVRELITPQHF
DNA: TGTGCCAGCAGCAAGGAGGTCAGGGAGCTAATCACGCCCCAGCATTTT

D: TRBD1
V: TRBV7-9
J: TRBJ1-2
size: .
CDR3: CASSFPGTGNGYTF
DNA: TGTGCCAGCAGCTTCCCGGGGACAGGGAATGGCTACACCTTC

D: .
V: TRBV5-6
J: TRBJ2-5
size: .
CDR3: CASSRGGGGLETQYF
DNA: TGTGCCAGCAGCAGAGGCGGAGGGGGGCTGGAGACCCAGTACTTC

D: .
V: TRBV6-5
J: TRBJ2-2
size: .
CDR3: CASQERPSNTGELFF
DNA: TGTGCCTCTCAGGAGCGGCCGTCGAACACCGGGGAGCTGTTTTTT

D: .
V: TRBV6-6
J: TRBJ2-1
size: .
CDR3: CASTGTGASYNEQFF
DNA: TGTGCCAGCACCGGAACGGGAGCATCCTACAATGAGCAGTTCTTC

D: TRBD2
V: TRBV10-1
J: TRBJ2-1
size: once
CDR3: CASSEELALDEQFF
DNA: TGCGCCAGCAGTGAAGAACTAGCGTTGGATGAGCAGTTCTTC

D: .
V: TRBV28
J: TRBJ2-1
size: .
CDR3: CASTIPEDNEQFF
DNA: TGTGCCAGCACCATCCCAGAGGACAATGAGCAGTTCTTC

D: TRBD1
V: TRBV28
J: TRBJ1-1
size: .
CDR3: CASSSRQGARNVEAFF
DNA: TGTGCCAGCAGCAGCCGACAGGGGGCGCGAAACGTTGAAGCTTTCTTT

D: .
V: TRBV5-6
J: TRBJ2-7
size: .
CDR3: CASSPMTSFPYEQYF
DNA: TGTGCCAGCAGCCCTATGACTTCCTTTCCCTACGAGCAGTACTTC

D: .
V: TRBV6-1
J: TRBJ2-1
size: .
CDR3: CAITGWAYNEQFF
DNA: TGTGCCATCACAGGGTGGGCCTACAATGAGCAGTTCTTC

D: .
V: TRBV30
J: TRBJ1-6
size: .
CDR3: CAWSQADSRNSPLHF
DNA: TGTGCCTGGAGTCAGGCGGACAGCCGTAATTCACCCCTCCACTTT

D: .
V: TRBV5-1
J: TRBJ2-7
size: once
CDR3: CASSLEYEQYF
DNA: TGCGCCAGCAGCTTAGAATACGAGCAGTACTTC

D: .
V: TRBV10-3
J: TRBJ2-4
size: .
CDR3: CAISVGTNVGNIQYF
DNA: TGTGCCATCAGTGTAGGGACCAACGTTGGAAACATTCAGTACTTC

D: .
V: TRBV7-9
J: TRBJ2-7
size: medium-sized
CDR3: CASSSPGTLSESAYEQYF
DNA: TGTGCCAGCAGCTCCCCCGGGACCCTATCTGAATCGGCCTACGAGCAGTACTTC

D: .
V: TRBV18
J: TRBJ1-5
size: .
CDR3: CASSPSGPLQPQHF
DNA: TGTGCCAGCTCACCCTCGGGGCCATTACAGCCCCAGCATTTT

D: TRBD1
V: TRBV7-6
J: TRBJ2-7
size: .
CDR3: CASSSQPGTGSEQYF
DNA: TGTGCCAGCAGCTCTCAACCGGGGACAGGGAGCGAGCAGTACTTC

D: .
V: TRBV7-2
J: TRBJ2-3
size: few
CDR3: CASSPATSRSDTQYF
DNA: TGTGCCAGCAGTCCCGCAACTAGCCGGTCAGATACGCAGTATTTT

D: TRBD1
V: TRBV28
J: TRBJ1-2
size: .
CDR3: CASSLGTGGYGYTF
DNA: TGTGCCAGCAGTTTAGGGACAGGGGGTTATGGCTACACCTTC

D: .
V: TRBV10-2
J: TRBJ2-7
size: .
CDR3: CASSESGLVGSYEQYF
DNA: TGCGCCAGCAGTGAGTCGGGCCTCGTAGGCTCCTACGAGCAGTACTTC

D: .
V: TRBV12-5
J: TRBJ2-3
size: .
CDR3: CASGQGGADTQYF
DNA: TGTGCTAGTGGGCAGGGGGGGGCAGATACGCAGTATTTT

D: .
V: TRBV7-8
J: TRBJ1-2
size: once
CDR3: CASARVGTVNYGYTF
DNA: TGTGCCAGCGCCAGAGTCGGGACGGTGAACTATGGCTACACCTTC

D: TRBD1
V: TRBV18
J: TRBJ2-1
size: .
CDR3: CASSLLGRTGYNEQFF
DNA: TGTGCCAGCTCACTGTTAGGCCGGACAGGATACAATGAGCAGTTCTTC

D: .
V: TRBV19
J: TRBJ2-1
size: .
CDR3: CATESHSYNEQFF
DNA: TGTGCCACCGAGTCCCACTCCTACAATGAGCAGTTCTTC

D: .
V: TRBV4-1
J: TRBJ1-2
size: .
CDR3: CASSQNLGYGYTF
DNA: TGCGCCAGCAGCCAAAACCTGGGGTATGGCTACACCTTC

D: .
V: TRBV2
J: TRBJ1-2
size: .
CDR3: CASSERQPRDYGYTF
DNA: TGTGCCAGCAGTGAAAGGCAGCCAAGGGACTATGGCTACACCTTC

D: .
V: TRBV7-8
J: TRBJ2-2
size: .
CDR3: CASSAISGVFTGELFF
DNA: TGTGCCAGCAGCGCGATATCGGGGGTTTTCACCGGGGAGCTGTTTTTT

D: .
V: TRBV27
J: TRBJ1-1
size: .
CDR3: CASSLAGTMNTEAFF
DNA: TGTGCCAGCAGTTTAGCCGGCACCATGAACACTGAAGCTTTCTTT

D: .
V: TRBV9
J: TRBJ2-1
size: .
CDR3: CASSEWLTGLDQEQFF
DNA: TGTGCCAGCAGCGAGTGGCTTACAGGGCTCGATCAGGAGCAGTTCTTC

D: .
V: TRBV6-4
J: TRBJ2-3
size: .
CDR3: CASSLDREGTDTQYF
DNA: TGTGCCAGCAGTCTTGACAGGGAGGGGACAGATACGCAGTATTTT

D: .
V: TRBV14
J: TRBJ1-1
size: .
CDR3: CASTLGGGEAFF
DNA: TGTGCCAGCACCCTAGGGGGGGGAGAAGCTTTCTTT

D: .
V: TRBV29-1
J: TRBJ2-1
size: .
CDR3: CSVVTHYGGGGEQFF
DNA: TGCAGCGTTGTGACGCACTACGGTGGAGGGGGTGAGCAGTTCTTC

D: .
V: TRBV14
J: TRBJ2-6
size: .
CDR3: CASSQVPGPPRPHSGANVLTF
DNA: TGTGCCAGCAGCCAAGTTCCGGGCCCTCCCCGCCCTCACTCTGGGGCCAACGTCCTGACTTTC

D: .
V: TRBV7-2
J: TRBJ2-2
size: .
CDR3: CASSSSPLASVGELFF
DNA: TGTGCCAGCAGCTCTTCCCCCCTCGCGTCAGTCGGGGAGCTGTTTTTT